A single sample gave rise to the 15 T cell receptor beta chains below, sequenced in a study of shared clonotypes between healthy human individuals. Produced via immunoSEQ multiplex PCR; TCRdb's table is partial and in-frame only. The data contain over a million clones, about 80% of them singletons. The sample comprised memory CD4+ T cells from PBMCs. The subset denotes: CD45RA-negative fraction. These TCRs come from a man aged 18 to 30 in good health. Some clones in this sample may be carry-over from other donors' samples.

The chain is built from TRBV4-2 and TRBJ2-3, with TRBD2 identical over 10 bases. Losses at the gene ends were 4 bases for V and 4 bases for J; bases not matched to a gene: 5. Germline CDR1 is LGHNA and CDR2 is YNFKEQ. The CDR3 is 15 amino acids. In DNA form, the CDR3 reads TGTGCCAGCAGCCGGGGGACTAGCGATCCAGATACGCAGTATTTT. Its protein is CASSRGTSDPDTQYF.

This chain joins TRBV12-5 and TRBJ2-2; D gene unclear. The CDR3 covers 15 residues. V was trimmed by 5 bases and J by 1 base, leaving 11 bases between them. From germline, CDR1 is LGHNT and CDR2 FRNRAP. The DNA of the CDR3 is TGTGCTAGTGGTCTCTCCCCGATGAACACCGGGGAGCTGTTTTTT. It yields the protein CASGLSPMNTGELFF.

This chain connects TRBV5-6 to TRBJ2-5, with TRBD2 identical over 10 bases. CDR3 length: 15 residues. Germline-derived CDR1 and CDR2 are SGHDT and YYEEEE. Trimming took 4 bases from V and 8 from J; bases not matched to a gene: 11. The CDR3: CASSPGVAGGITQYF. The CDR3 coding sequence is TGTGCCAGCAGCCCAGGGGTAGCGGGAGGAATAACCCAGTACTTC.

The chain recombines TRBV7-3 with TRBJ1-1; D is possibly TRBD1 (5 bases). There are 14 residues in the CDR3. The germline V gene encodes CDR1 SGHTA and CDR2 FQGTGA. The V gene lost 2 bases and the J gene lost 3 bases, with 10 bases spanning the gap. The CDR3 region is CASSLSRDHTEAFF. CDR3 coding DNA: TGTGCCAGCAGCTTATCAAGGGACCACACTGAAGCTTTCTTT.

This rearrangement joins TRBV11-3 to TRBJ1-1; weak D call: TRBD1 (5 bases). Trimming removed 2 bases at V and 0 bases at J, with 10 bases between. CDR1 and CDR2 from the germline V gene are SGHNT and YENEEA. The CDR3 contains 15 residues. The CDR3 spells CASSLRGTLNTEAFF. As DNA, the CDR3 is TGTGCCAGCAGCTTAAGGGGTACCTTGAACACTGAAGCTTTCTTT.

The CDR3 nucleotides are TGTGCCAGTAGTATAGCTAGCGGGAGGGAGACCGGGGAGCTGTTTTTT. Residues: CASSIASGRETGELFF. The chain links TRBV19 to TRBJ2-2; 12 bases are a match to TRBD2. J gave up 5 bases and V 1 base, and 2 bases lay outside the gene matches. CDR1 is LNHDA and CDR2 is SQIVND in the germline V gene (reference sequence). The CDR3 covers 16 residues. Full variable domain (outside the CDR3, taken from reference TRBV19 and TRBJ2-2): DGGITQSPKYLFRKEGQNVTLSCEQNLNHDAMYWYRQDPGQGLRLIYYSQIVNDFQKGDIAEGYSVSREKKESFPLTVTSAQKNPTAFYLCASSIASGRETGELFFGEGSRLTVL.

The table lists this clone with a few counts. The chain combines TRBV28 with TRBJ1-5; 7 nucleotides agree with TRBD1. CDR1 and CDR2 (germline): MDHEN, SYDVKM. This CDR3 region has 12 residues. V lost 5 bases, J lost 6 bases, and 1 base stayed unmatched. CDR3 in DNA: TGTGCCAGCAGTGACAGGGTTCAGCCCCAGCATTTT. Translation gives CASSDRVQPQHF.

About this clone itself: This sample includes further DNA sequences coding for the same CDR3. V and J are TRBV28 and TRBJ1-1; D unclear. The CDR3 sequence is 11 residues long. From germline, CDR1 is MDHEN and CDR2 SYDVKM. As DNA, the CDR3 is TGTGCTGCCCTAGTGAACACTGAAGCTTTCTTT. Protein: CAALVNTEAFF.

This clone was counted a few times. The chain carries TRBV18 and TRBJ1-1; D is unresolved. The CDR3 sequence is 15 residues long. Per germline, CDR1 KGHSH and CDR2 LQKENI. V was trimmed by 0 bases and J by 2 bases, leaving 10 bases between them. The CDR3 bases are TGTGCCAGCTCACCACCCGGGAGGCATAACACTGAAGCTTTCTTT. Amino acids: CASSPPGRHNTEAFF. The complete variable domain, with remaining parts taken from reference TRBV18 and TRBJ1-1, reads NAGVMQNPRHLVRRRGQEARLRCSPMKGHSHVYWYRQLPEEGLKFMVYLQKENIIDESGMPKERFSAEFPKEGPSILRIQQVVRGDSAAYFCASSPPGRHNTEAFFGQGTRLTVV.

The chain links TRBV7-9 to TRBJ1-1; D is unclear. Trimming shortened V by 2 bases and J by 4 bases, and 11 bases separated the two germline ends. The CDR3 is 14 residues long. Germline CDR1 reads SEHNR; CDR2 reads FQNEAQ (reference sequence). For the CDR3, the DNA is TGTGCCAGCAGCTTATTTGCACGGGTCACTGAAGCTTTCTTT. It codes for CASSLFARVTEAFF.

This clone showed up just a few times. V is TRBV5-1 and J is TRBJ2-7, with D perhaps matching TRBD1 (5 bases). Germline loops: CDR1 SGHRS, CDR2 YFSETQ. The V end lost 5 bases, the J end lost 0 bases, and 18 bases lay between the germline ends. This CDR3 contains 16 residues. The CDR3 spells CASSSLGAQTSYEQYF. In nucleotides, the CDR3 is TGCGCCAGCAGTTCGTTAGGGGCGCAGACCTCCTACGAGCAGTACTTC.

In its sample, this clone was seen a few times. The V call is TRBV29-1, the J call TRBJ2-3; no definite D call. The CDR3 has 11 residues. The V end lost 6 bases, the J end lost 11 bases, and 15 bases lay between the germline ends. The germline gives CDR1 SQVTM, CDR2 ANQGSEA. CDR3 region: CSVLRSVRQYF. The DNA for the CDR3 is TGCAGCGTCCTGAGGAGTGTACGGCAGTATTTT.

The chain is built from TRBV28 and TRBJ1-2, with 8 bases lining up with TRBD1. The germline gives CDR1 MDHEN, CDR2 SYDVKM. The CDR3 totals 12 residues. V lost 11 bases, J lost 4 bases, and 6 bases stayed unmatched. The DNA for the CDR3 is TGTGCCGCCGGAGACAGGGGCTATGGCTACACCTTC. Translating it yields CAAGDRGYGYTF.

The genes are TRBV18 and TRBJ1-1, with 9 bases aligning to TRBD1. After removal of 5 bases from V and 11 bases from J, the junction contained 15 bases not matched to a gene. The CDR3 consists of 15 residues. Per germline, CDR1 KGHSH and CDR2 LQKENI. CDR3 residues: CASSSTTGTGIFAFF. Here the CDR3 DNA reads TGTGCCAGCTCATCCACGACCGGGACAGGGATTTTTGCTTTCTTT.

For this clone: Other nucleotide sequences in the sample specify the same CDR3. The V call is TRBV5-1, the J call TRBJ2-1, with 7 bases that match TRBD2. Germline V gene data show CDR1 as SGHRS and CDR2 as YFSETQ. V lost 0 bases and J lost 8; bases outside the gene matches: 2. This CDR3 comprises 13 residues. This chain's CDR3 is CASSLGTSDEQFF. Here the CDR3 DNA reads TGCGCCAGCAGCTTGGGAACTAGCGATGAGCAGTTCTTC.